The 30 T cell receptor beta chains reported below all come from one sample, sequenced in a study of blood T cell repertoires in COVID-19. Sequenced by immunoSEQ multiplex PCR; TCRdb stores in-frame clones only, minus some. The sample holds roughly 180,000 clones; about 82% are singletons and the top ten take about 5.5%. The sequencing sample was made of peripheral blood. The receptors here all came from a woman aged 25 to 39 with acute or convalescent COVID-19.

The chain carries TRBV6-5 and TRBJ1-6; 7 bases are a match to TRBD1. The V and J ends lost 6 bases and 10 bases, in that order; junction bases with no gene match: 6. The CDR3 runs 13 residues. CDR1 is MNHEY and CDR2 is SVGAGI in the germline V gene. The CDR3 region is CASRPQGVSPLHF. CDR3 sequence (DNA): TGTGCCAGCAGACCTCAGGGGGTCTCACCCCTCCACTTT.

The V and J genes are TRBV27 and TRBJ1-6; TRBD1 agrees at 7 bases. With 5 bases clipped from V and 4 bases from J, the junction kept 11 bases outside the gene matches. Germline V gene data show CDR1 as MNHEY and CDR2 as SMNVEV (reference sequence). This CDR3 is 17 amino acids long. In nucleotides, the CDR3 is TGTGCCAGCAGTCCCGCCAGGGACAGCCCTTATAATTCACCCCTCCACTTT. This translates into CASSPARDSPYNSPLHF.

The chain links TRBV4-2 to TRBJ2-3; 7 nucleotides line up with TRBD1. Trimming at V came to 1 base and at J to 4 bases, leaving 5 bases not matched to a gene. This CDR3 comprises 15 residues. Germline V lookup: CDR1 LGHNA, CDR2 YNFKEQ. Here the CDR3 reads CASSQGQGEADTQYF. CDR3 coding DNA: TGTGCCAGCAGCCAAGGACAGGGAGAAGCAGATACGCAGTATTTT.

This chain uses TRBV11-2 with TRBJ2-3; tentatively, D is TRBD2 (6 bases). Trimming cost V 5 bases and J 4 bases, with 19 bases left between them. Germline CDR1 is SGHAT and CDR2 is FQNNGV. The CDR3 runs to 16 residues. The CDR3 bases are TGTGCCAGCAGCCCGGGGGTAGGCGGGAACGCAGATACGCAGTATTTT. Translated: CASSPGVGGNADTQYF. The whole variable domain, filled in from reference TRBV11-2 and TRBJ2-3, reads EAGVAQSPRYKIIEKRQSVAFWCNPISGHATLYWYQQILGQGPKLLIQFQNNGVVDDSQLPKDRFSAERLKGVDSTLKIQPAKLEDSAVYLCASSPGVGGNADTQYFGPGTRLTVL.

This chain joins TRBV6-6 and TRBJ2-5; 15 nucleotides match TRBD2. Losses at the gene ends were 5 bases for V and 2 bases for J; bases not matched to a gene: 6. Per germline, CDR1 MNHNY and CDR2 SVGAGI (reference sequence). The CDR3 loop spans 17 amino acids. CDR3 nucleotides: TGTGCCAGCAGTCCTATCGGACTAGCGGGGGGGCAAGAGACCCAGTACTTC. Protein product: CASSPIGLAGGQETQYF.

The chain carries TRBV11-3 and TRBJ1-1, with no clear D. Trimming removed 2 bases at V and 1 base at J, with 5 bases between. CDR1 is SGHNT, CDR2 YENEEA, per germline. CDR3 length: 13 residues. This CDR3 reads CASSLLPNTEAFF. DNA of the CDR3: TGTGCCAGCAGCTTACTCCCGAACACTGAAGCTTTCTTT.

The chain uses TRBV7-9 and TRBJ2-7; no reliable D call. Germline loops: CDR1 SEHNR, CDR2 FQNEAQ (reference sequence). The CDR3 extends over 14 amino acids. The V and J ends lost 1 base and 2 bases respectively, with 9 bases between them. CDR3 residues: CASSLGAGPYEQYF. CDR3 nucleotides: TGTGCCAGCAGCTTAGGGGCCGGCCCCTACGAGCAGTACTTC.

This sequence joins TRBV10-3 and TRBJ2-7, with TRBD1 matching 10 bases. V was clipped by 7 bases and J by 4 bases; unmatched bases: 7. Germline CDR1 and CDR2: ENHRY and SYGVKD. The CDR3 runs 14 residues. The CDR3 loop is CAINTGTGDYEQYF. The CDR3 DNA sequence: TGTGCCATCAACACCGGGACAGGGGATTACGAGCAGTACTTC.

This rearrangement joins TRBV18 to TRBJ1-3, with 7 bases aligning to TRBD1. The CDR3 consists of 16 residues. Germline values: CDR1 KGHSH, CDR2 LQKENI. Unmatched junction bases numbered 5, after V lost 2 bases and J lost 1 base. The CDR3 bases are TGTGCCAGCTCACCAAAGGGACAGCTATCTGGAAACACCATATATTTT. It encodes CASSPKGQLSGNTIYF.

This rearrangement joins TRBV4-1 to TRBJ2-5; D perhaps matches TRBD1 (6 bases). The ends were cut back, 1 base at V and 1 base at J, with 19 bases in the middle. The CDR3 is made up of 18 amino acids. Germline CDR1 MGHRA, CDR2 YSYEKL. The CDR3 reads CASSQAVRLRTAQETQYF. The CDR3 bases are TGCGCCAGCAGCCAAGCCGTTAGATTGCGGACAGCCCAAGAGACCCAGTACTTC.

The rearrangement uses TRBV27 and TRBJ2-7; D possibly corresponds to TRBD1 (5 bases). CDR1 and CDR2 (germline): MNHEY, SMNVEV (reference sequence). Deletions cut 6 bases from V and 1 base from J, with 13 bases between. The CDR3 contains 14 residues. In nucleotides, the CDR3 is TGTGCCAGCAGCCTAGGGGCGGATTCCTACGAGCAGTACTTC. Its protein is CASSLGADSYEQYF.

V gene TRBV7-9 combines with J gene TRBJ2-7; weak D call: TRBD2 (6 bases). CDR3 size: 12 residues. Trimming removed 0 bases from V and 6 bases from J, with 6 bases in between. CDR1 SEHNR and CDR2 FQNEAQ come from the germline V gene (reference sequence). The CDR3 here is CASSLAGGEQYF. Written as DNA, the CDR3 is TGTGCCAGCAGCTTAGCGGGGGGCGAGCAGTACTTC.

Comments on this clone: This may come from a read error, since a much larger clone is one base off. The V and J genes are TRBV7-9 and TRBJ2-2, with TRBD2 matching over 11 bases. Germline CDR1 reads SEHNR; CDR2 reads FQNEAQ (reference sequence). With 4 bases clipped from V and 3 bases from J, the junction kept 1 base outside the gene matches. The CDR3 extends over 15 amino acids. CDR3 loop: CASSYSGRDTGELFF. In DNA, the CDR3 is TGTGCCAGCAGCTATAGCGGGAGGGACACCGGGGAGCTGTTTTTT.

This clone was seen once. The genes are TRBV30 and TRBJ1-5; D unresolved. With 3 bases removed from V and 0 bases from J, the gap between germline ends came to 6 bases. The CDR3 contains 13 residues. CDR1 GTSNPN and CDR2 SVGIG come from the germline V gene (reference sequence). DNA for the CDR3: TGTGCCTGGAGCGTTTCTAGCAATCAGCCCCAGCATTTT. Translation: CAWSVSSNQPQHF.

This clone was found a few times. This chain links TRBV28 with TRBJ1-4; tentative D call: TRBD1 (5 bases). CDR3 length: 15 amino acids. V was clipped by 4 bases and J by 1 base, with 10 bases between them. Germline-derived CDR1 and CDR2 are MDHEN and SYDVKM. The CDR3 is CASSSERGTNEKLFF. The CDR3 DNA reads as TGTGCCAGCAGTTCGGAAAGGGGAACTAATGAAAAACTGTTTTTT. Combining the CDR3 with reference TRBV28 and TRBJ1-4 gives the whole variable domain DVKVTQSSRYLVKRTGEKVFLECVQDMDHENMFWYRQDPGLGLRLIYFSYDVKMKEKGDIPEGYSVSREKKERFSLILESASTNQTSMYLCASSSERGTNEKLFFGSGTQLSVL.

The rearrangement uses TRBV18 and TRBJ1-2; D perhaps matches TRBD1 (6 bases). V was pared by 9 bases and J by 7 bases, with 12 bases between. This CDR3 has 11 amino acids. The germline V gene has CDR1 KGHSH and CDR2 LQKENI. The CDR3 here is CASSGGLGYTF. The CDR3 nucleotides read TGTGCCAGTTCGGGGGGGCTTGGCTACACCTTC. The full variable domain, in which reference TRBV18 and TRBJ1-2 provide the parts outside the CDR3, is NAGVMQNPRHLVRRRGQEARLRCSPMKGHSHVYWYRQLPEEGLKFMVYLQKENIIDESGMPKERFSAEFPKEGPSILRIQQVVRGDSAAYFCASSGGLGYTFGSGTRLTVV.

CDR3 sequence reads: CASSLLDRADTEAFF. The CDR3, as DNA: TGTGCCAGCAGTTTATTAGACAGGGCGGACACTGAAGCTTTCTTT. The chain joins TRBV28 to TRBJ1-1; 7 bases align to TRBD1. J lost 3 bases, V lost 1 base, and 5 bases had no gene match. The CDR3 loop spans 15 amino acids. Per the germline V gene, CDR1 is MDHEN and CDR2 is SYDVKM.

In this sample, this clone turned up once. This chain uses TRBV11-1 with TRBJ2-1, with TRBD1 matching over 8 bases. The J segment lost 9 bases and the V segment lost 5 bases, leaving 6 bases of the junction unmatched. This CDR3 comprises 13 residues. CDR1 is SGHAT and CDR2 is FQDESV in the germline V gene (reference sequence). CDR3 nucleotide sequence: TGTGCCAGCAGCCTCACAGGGGGAAGTGAGCAGTTCTTC. Its translation: CASSLTGGSEQFF.

The genes are TRBV29-1 and TRBJ2-3; a weak D match, TRBD1 (6 bases). The CDR3 contains 15 residues. V gave up 4 bases and J gave up 0 bases, with 14 bases separating them. Germline CDR1 is SQVTM and CDR2 is ANQGSEA. This chain's CDR3 is CSVVGEGDSTDTQYF. The CDR3 DNA is TGCAGCGTTGTGGGAGAGGGGGATAGCACAGATACGCAGTATTTT.

This clone was counted once. The chain has TRBV28 and TRBJ2-7, with 9 bases that match TRBD1. Per germline, CDR1 MDHEN and CDR2 SYDVKM. Germline trimming cut 6 bases from V and 3 bases from J; bases unmatched to any gene: 9. CDR3 length: 15 amino acids. CDR3 in DNA: TGTGCCAGCAGGTCCCCTCAGGGACAGGGCTACGAGCAGTACTTC. Its translation: CASRSPQGQGYEQYF.

This clone was recorded at least ten times. The chain uses TRBV7-8 and TRBJ2-3; 11 bases match TRBD1. The germline CDR1 and CDR2 sequences are SGHVS and FQNEAQ. Trimming took 5 bases from V and 4 from J; bases not matched to a gene: 5. The CDR3 contains 15 residues. The CDR3 loop is CASSPDRGQADTQYF. Here the CDR3 DNA reads TGTGCCAGCAGCCCGGACAGGGGGCAGGCAGATACGCAGTATTTT.

The chain carries TRBV6-5 and TRBJ2-7, with 8 positions matching TRBD2. Germline lookup yields CDR1 MNHEY and CDR2 SVGAGI. The CDR3 totals 15 residues. J was trimmed by 6 bases and V by 4 bases; bases with no gene match: 11. The CDR3 loop is CASSLISGMEGEQYF. Written as DNA, the CDR3 is TGTGCCAGCAGTTTGATTAGCGGGATGGAAGGCGAGCAGTACTTC.

The chain combines TRBV7-9 with TRBJ1-3; D possibly corresponds to TRBD1 (5 bases). The CDR3 contains 19 residues. Trimming removed 3 bases from V and 2 bases from J, with 23 bases in between. CDR1 and CDR2 from the germline V gene are SEHNR and FQNEAQ (reference sequence). As DNA, the CDR3 is TGTGCCAGCAGCTTCCCTGGGCAGGGTGAGGTCCCTGCTGGAAACACCATATATTTT. This gives the protein CASSFPGQGEVPAGNTIYF.

The chain combines TRBV2 with TRBJ1-2; D gene ambiguous. The CDR3 runs 11 residues. V lost 6 bases and J lost 8, with 10 bases in between. The V gene's germline CDR1 is SNHLY and CDR2 FYNNEI. The CDR3 DNA sequence: TGTGCCAGCAGAACAAGAAGAGGCTACACCTTC. It specifies CASRTRRGYTF.

The J gene is TRBJ2-7, the V gene TRBV28, with D possibly matching TRBD2 (6 bases). Germline V gives CDR1 MDHEN, CDR2 SYDVKM. The CDR3 consists of 15 residues. V lost 6 bases, J lost 3 bases, and 18 bases lay in between. Here the CDR3 DNA reads TGTGCCAGCAGCCACGAGCGGGCCCTAGACTACGAGCAGTACTTC. It is translated as CASSHERALDYEQYF.

The gene calls are TRBV6-2 or TRBV6-3 and TRBJ2-3, with a tentative D call TRBD2 (7 bases). Germline-derived CDR1 and CDR2 are MNHEY and SVGEGT. Trimming took off 6 bases at V and 3 bases at J, with 16 bases between the two ends. There are 15 residues in the CDR3. The CDR3 DNA sequence: TGTGCCAGCAGCCGAGGAGGGGGGGTGACAGATACGCAGTATTTT. Its translation is CASSRGGGVTDTQYF.

The chain is built from TRBV6-5 and TRBJ1-2; possibly TRBD1 for D (5 bases). CDR3 length: 13 amino acids. The germline V and J ends were trimmed by 5 bases and 2 bases, with 9 bases remaining between them. CDR1 MNHEY and CDR2 SVGAGI come from the germline V gene. The CDR3 spells CASSLRQNYGYTF. The CDR3 region has the DNA TGTGCCAGCAGTCTCCGACAGAACTATGGCTACACCTTC.

This chain links TRBV12-3 or TRBV12-4 with TRBJ1-4, with 7 bases that match TRBD1. The CDR3 has 13 amino acids. J lost 8 bases, V lost 8 bases, and 8 bases had no gene match. CDR3 amino acids: CASGDRAREKLFF. The CDR3 nucleotides read TGTGCCAGCGGAGACAGGGCTCGCGAAAAACTGTTTTTT.

The V gene is TRBV30, the J gene TRBJ2-5; 8 bases agree with TRBD1. This CDR3 region has 13 residues. Losses at the gene ends were 2 bases for V and 5 bases for J; bases not matched to a gene: 4. The germline CDR1 and CDR2 sequences are GTSNPN and SVGIG (reference sequence). The CDR3 spells CAWSLQGAETQYF. The CDR3 DNA sequence: TGTGCCTGGAGTTTGCAGGGGGCTGAGACCCAGTACTTC.

The chain employs TRBV5-1 and TRBJ2-6; TRBD1 matches at 8 bases. The J segment lost 2 bases and the V segment lost 3 bases, leaving 4 bases of the junction unmatched. The CDR3 extends over 16 amino acids. Per germline, CDR1 SGHRS and CDR2 YFSETQ. The CDR3 loop is CASSYAGGAGANVLTF. Written as DNA, the CDR3 is TGCGCCAGCAGCTATGCAGGGGGCGCTGGGGCCAACGTCCTGACTTTC.